Reported below is one T cell receptor beta chain. Its antigen remains undetermined. Base qualities are missing; no much larger clone stands one base away. The donors were healthy, HIV-negative adults with no recently reported acute infections or vaccinations. Every donor was a Caucasian adult residing in Nashville, Tennessee, USA. Magnetic negative selection was used to enrich CD4+ T cells, after which naive cells were positively selected on CD45RA and the negative fraction became the memory subset. Blood was collected by leukapheresis, and PBMCs were isolated by Ficoll-Histopaque density gradient centrifugation and then cryopreserved in liquid nitrogen vapor phase. Purity and quantity of every magnetically sorted T cell population were checked by analytical flow cytometry. Genomic DNA was isolated from every sorted fraction and measured by UV absorbance on a Nanodrop 2000c. Taken from the germline V gene (reference sequence), the CDR1 and CDR2 loops are SGHNT and YYREEE. V is pruned by 0 bases and J by 2 bases, leaving 8 bases of the junction without a gene match. From cysteine to phenylalanine, the CDR3 is 17 amino acids long. The entry retains the CDR3 DNA only, 51 bases that are in frame from base 1.

The record originates from a study of shared clonotypes between healthy human individuals (dated by TCRdb to 2020 to 2022). Background for the entire study: The cohort comprised a couple of women and a few men aged 18 to 49 years. Different laboratories and diverse techniques were used to prepare libraries and sequence TCR repertoires, to increase sequencing depth and limit assay-specific biases. Between about 0.8 and 9 billion PBMCs per donor were obtained by leukapheresis. Blood TCR repertoires of roughly five healthy adults were deeply sequenced to estimate repertoire size and the extent of clonotype sharing between individuals. For each donor, CD4 naive and CD4 memory were each run on three plates, CD8 naive on two plates, and CD8 memory on one plate. On the study overall, not on this receptor specifically: Sharing across a few donors was observed for about 5% of naive CD4, less than 4% of naive CD8, 2% to 2.5% of memory CD4, and roughly 0.4% of memory CD8 clonotypes. Sampling was restricted to blood, and TCR repertoires in tissues likely differ from the TCR repertoires found in blood. Compared with non-shared clonotypes, the clonotypes found in all four sorted-subset donors had higher generation probabilities. Larger estimated clonotype richness was generally found for naive subsets than for memory subsets. Pairwise subsampling led to the expectation that sequencing depth would affect the degree of clonotype sharing among donors. Incomplete sequencing was indicated by rarefaction of sorted-subset datasets, despite the large sequencing depth. The genetic and exposure-history diversity represented was limited by the small number of donors.

Using the deep immunoSEQ assay, multiplex PCR amplified TCR CDR3 regions from genomic DNA. For each cell subset, the extracted genomic DNA was distributed evenly across all wells of several immunoSEQ 96-well plates, and each plate served as one replicate. For sorted subsets, roughly 200 ng genomic DNA, equal to about 30,000 T cell genomes, was loaded into each replicate PCR. The purified libraries were quantified using a Qubit 3.0 fluorometer, sized with a Bioanalyzer 2100, and then quantified again using the KAPA Library Quantification kit. Every immunoSEQ 96-well plate was sequenced on a dedicated single-read 150-cycle Illumina NextSeq 550 flow cell. Per the original workflow: The immunoSEQ output contained only junctional sequences without quality scores, so filtering could not match that applied to full-length reads. Sequences were annotated with PyIR, a Python wrapper for IgBLAST v1.9, using IMGT germline references to assign V/J genes and CDR3. Reads with weak V/J assignments (E-value above 1e-6), missing CDR3, stop codons, out-of-frame junctions, or ambiguous translated residues were removed. V3J clonotypes were defined by identical inferred V gene, J gene, and CDR3 amino acid sequence. Percentage overlap between repertoires was calculated by dividing the number of shared unique clonotypes by the size of the smaller repertoire. RTK rarefaction, the Chao1 estimator, and Recon v2.1 estimates of unobserved clonotypes were used to assess repertoire richness. For all TCRbeta clonotypes obtained by the gDNA method from a few donors, generation probabilities were computed with OLGA. TCRdb re-hosts the immuneACCESS table, in-frame sequences only. Its copies lack some clones; in the studies checked, an unresolved V gene accounts for under half of them, and the cause for the rest is not known. The V and J calls and clone size come from that table; D and trimming were worked out from the DNA. The sample table holds under 650,000 clones, of which about 95% were seen once. Jointly, the top ten make up about 0.054% of the sample.

This sequence was found in a woman in her 30s in good health. The specimen sequenced was naive CD4+ T cells sorted from blood. The intended sense of this specimen's cell subset or site label: CD45RA+ positively selected. The chain links TRBV5-4 with TRBJ1-1, and TRBD1 matches 9 of the central bases. The DNA is TGTGCCAGCAGCTTGGCCACAGGGGGCGGGGGAAACACTGAAGCTTTCTTT. It codes for CASSLATGGGGNTEAFF.